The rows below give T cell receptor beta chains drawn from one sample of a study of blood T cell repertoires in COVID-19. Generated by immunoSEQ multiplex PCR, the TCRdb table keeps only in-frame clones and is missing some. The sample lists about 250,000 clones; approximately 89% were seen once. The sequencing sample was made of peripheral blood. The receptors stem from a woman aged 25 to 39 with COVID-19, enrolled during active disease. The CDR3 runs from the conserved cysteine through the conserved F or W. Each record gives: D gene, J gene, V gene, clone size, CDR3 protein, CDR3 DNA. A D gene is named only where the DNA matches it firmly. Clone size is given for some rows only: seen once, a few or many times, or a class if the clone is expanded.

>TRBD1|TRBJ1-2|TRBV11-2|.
CASSSSLGQGAGYGYTF
TGTGCCAGCAGCTCGTCACTTGGACAGGGGGCAGGGTATGGCTACACCTTC
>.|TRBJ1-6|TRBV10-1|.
CASSDGAYNSPLHF
TGCGCCAGCAGTGACGGGGCCTATAATTCACCCCTCCACTTT
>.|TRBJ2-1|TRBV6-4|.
CASSDSHRDHEQFF
TGTGCCAGCAGTGACTCTCACAGGGACCATGAGCAGTTCTTC
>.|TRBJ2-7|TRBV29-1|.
CSVASRPSSNPYEQYF
TGCAGCGTTGCATCTAGGCCGTCGTCAAACCCTTACGAGCAGTACTTC
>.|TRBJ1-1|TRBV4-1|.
CASSQSGGASMNTEAFF
TGCGCCAGCAGCCAATCTGGCGGAGCCAGTATGAACACTGAAGCTTTCTTT
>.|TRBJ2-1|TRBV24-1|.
CATSVPPSNEQFF
TGTGCCACCAGTGTGCCCCCCAGCAATGAGCAGTTCTTC
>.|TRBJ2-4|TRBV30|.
CAWSNGWSGGKEYTRLAKNIQYF
TGTGCCTGGAGTAACGGGTGGTCAGGGGGGAAGGAATACACCCGTTTAGCCAAAAACATTCAGTACTTC
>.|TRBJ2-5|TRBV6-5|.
CASSYSRETQYF
TGTGCCAGCAGTTACTCCCGAGAGACCCAGTACTTC
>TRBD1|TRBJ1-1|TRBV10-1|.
CASLGTGDTEAFF
TGCGCCAGCCTGGGGACAGGGGACACTGAAGCTTTCTTT
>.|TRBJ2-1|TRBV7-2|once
CASNRGGWDEQFF
TGTGCCAGCAATAGGGGCGGATGGGATGAGCAGTTCTTC
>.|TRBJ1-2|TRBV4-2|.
CASSQESGARGYGYTF
TGTGCCAGCAGCCAAGAATCAGGCGCCCGGGGGTATGGCTACACCTTC
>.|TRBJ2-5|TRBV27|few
CASSPTAAGLQETQYF
TGTGCCAGCAGCCCGACGGCGGCAGGACTCCAAGAGACCCAGTACTTC